The 17 T cell receptor beta chains listed next were all sequenced from one sample in a study of shared clonotypes between healthy human individuals. This table comes from immunoSEQ multiplex PCR, and its TCRdb copy is limited to in-frame clones, with some not included. This sample has 500,000 or so clones, with roughly 95% found just once. The material sequenced was naive CD4+ T cells sorted from blood. Subset denoted: CD45RA+ positively selected. The receptor source for this set is a woman between 25 and 40 years old in good health.

The rearrangement joins TRBV21-1 to TRBJ1-2; no DNA check was done on the table's D call, TRBD1. TRBV21-1 is described as a pseudogene. The CDR3 covers 14 residues. The DNA of the CDR3 is TGTGCCAGCAGCAAATTGGGCCCCGAATGTGGCTACACCTTC. This translates into CASSKLGPECGYTF.

The chain couples TRBV7-9 to TRBJ2-5; 9 bases line up with TRBD1. Germline V lookup: CDR1 SEHNR, CDR2 FQNEAQ (reference sequence). This CDR3 has 14 amino acids. The ends lost 5 bases at V and 2 bases at J; junction bases unmatched: 3. CDR3 sequence reads: CASSRDRDQETQYF. The CDR3 nucleotides read TGTGCCAGCAGCCGGGACAGGGATCAAGAGACCCAGTACTTC.

CDR3 coding DNA: TGTGCCAGCAGTGGGGGGGCCGGACACTTGAGCTCCTACAATGAGCAGTTCTTC. It is translated as CASSGGAGHLSSYNEQFF. The chain is built from TRBV28 and TRBJ2-1; maybe TRBD2 (7 bases). The germline CDR1 and CDR2 sequences are MDHEN and SYDVKM. The CDR3 has 18 residues. Trimming took 5 bases from V and 0 from J, leaving 20 bases between them.

CDR3 nucleotide sequence: TGTGCCAGCAGCTTTTCGGACACTGAAGCTTTCTTT. Translated, it gives CASSFSDTEAFF. The chain recombines TRBV7-9 with TRBJ1-1; no clear D gene. This CDR3 is 12 amino acids long. Trimming stripped 3 bases from V and 3 bases from J, with 5 bases between. The V gene's germline CDR1 is SEHNR and CDR2 FQNEAQ (reference sequence).

The V and J genes are TRBV27 and TRBJ2-7; D is possibly TRBD2 (5 bases). CDR1 is MNHEY and CDR2 is SMNVEV in the germline V gene (reference sequence). CDR3 length: 15 amino acids. The V end was cut by 3 bases, the J end by 0 bases, with 12 bases between. The CDR3 loop reads CASSFSSASSYEQYF. CDR3 DNA: TGTGCCAGCAGTTTTAGTAGCGCCAGCTCCTACGAGCAGTACTTC.

The V gene is TRBV27, the J gene TRBJ2-1; TRBD1 aligns across 9 bases. The CDR3 spans 16 residues. Germline CDR1 MNHEY, CDR2 SMNVEV (reference sequence). V shed 4 bases and J 11 bases; nucleotides not matched to a gene: 15. The DNA for the CDR3 is TGTGCCAGCAGTTCCGGACAGGGGATGTACCAGGGGCAGCAGTTCTTC. This gives the protein CASSSGQGMYQGQQFF.

The rearrangement joins TRBV28 to TRBJ1-5, with TRBD1 identical over 9 bases. The CDR3 sequence is 17 residues long. Trimming took 3 bases from V and 3 from J; bases not matched to a gene: 9. From germline, CDR1 is MDHEN and CDR2 SYDVKM. The CDR3 nucleotides are TGTGCCAGCAGTTTTAATTTTGGGACAGGGTTCAATCAGCCCCAGCATTTT. It encodes CASSFNFGTGFNQPQHF. The complete variable domain, with remaining parts taken from reference TRBV28 and TRBJ1-5, reads DVKVTQSSRYLVKRTGEKVFLECVQDMDHENMFWYRQDPGLGLRLIYFSYDVKMKEKGDIPEGYSVSREKKERFSLILESASTNQTSMYLCASSFNFGTGFNQPQHFGDGTRLSIL.

V gene TRBV18 combines with J gene TRBJ2-1, with D perhaps being TRBD1 or TRBD2 (6 bases each). Trimming left V 6 bases short and J 2 bases short, with 17 bases between. Germline CDR1 is KGHSH and CDR2 is LQKENI. The CDR3 has 16 residues. DNA of the CDR3: TGTGCCAGCTCCCCCGGGCTCGGGGGCACCTACAATGAGCAGTTCTTC. It encodes CASSPGLGGTYNEQFF.

The gene calls are TRBV28 and TRBJ2-2; 8 bases match TRBD1. Germline lookup yields CDR1 MDHEN and CDR2 SYDVKM. V was pared by 2 bases and J by 7 bases, with 9 bases of the junction left unmatched. This CDR3 spans 16 amino acids. This CDR3 reads CASSLQGARSSGELFF. As DNA, the CDR3 is TGTGCCAGCAGTTTACAGGGGGCGAGGTCCAGCGGGGAGCTGTTTTTT.

The V call is TRBV28, the J call TRBJ2-5; D perhaps matches TRBD1 (6 bases). This CDR3 has 12 amino acids. V was shortened by 6 bases and J by 6 bases, with 11 bases between the two germline ends. The germline CDR1 and CDR2 sequences are MDHEN and SYDVKM. CDR3 sequence (DNA): TGTGCCAGCAGGCGCAGGGGCAAGACCCAGTACTTC. It yields the protein CASRRRGKTQYF.

The chain joins TRBV28 to TRBJ2-7; the D gene is possibly TRBD2 (5 bases). CDR3 length: 15 residues. V lost 6 bases to trimming and J lost 5 bases, with 20 bases between them. From germline, CDR1 is MDHEN and CDR2 SYDVKM. The CDR3 bases are TGTGCCAGCAGCCCCAGGCCGAACGTCGGGAACGAGCAGTACTTC. Translating it yields CASSPRPNVGNEQYF.

CDR3 protein: CASRVGIDEQFF. The DNA for the CDR3 is TGTGCCAGCAGGGTCGGGATCGATGAGCAGTTCTTC. The V call is TRBV2, the J call TRBJ2-1, with a weak D call TRBD2 (5 bases). This CDR3 contains 12 residues. V lost 6 bases, J lost 8 bases, and 11 bases lay in between. Germline V gene lookup returns CDR1 SNHLY and CDR2 FYNNEI. Full variable domain (missing parts from reference TRBV2 and TRBJ2-1): EPEVTQTPSHQVTQMGQEVILRCVPISNHLYFYWYRQILGQKVEFLVSFYNNEISEKSEIFDDQFSVERPDGSNFTLKIRSTKLEDSAMYFCASRVGIDEQFFGPGTRLTVL.

With regard to this clone: The conserved closing phenylalanine or tryptophan is absent in this CDR3, likely reflecting a read error. V usage is TRBV6-1 and J usage is TRBJ1-2; TRBD1 matches 7 bases. Unmatched junction bases numbered 3, after V lost 6 bases and J lost 2 bases. CDR1 MNHNS and CDR2 SASEGT come from the germline V gene. The CDR3 spans 13 residues. For the CDR3, the DNA is TGTGCCAGCAGATCGACAGGGAACTATGGCTACACCTCC. Translating it yields CASRSTGNYGYTS.

The rearrangement uses TRBV28 and TRBJ1-5; D may be TRBD1 (6 bases). Trimming left V 9 bases short and J 5 bases short, with 11 bases between. Per germline, CDR1 MDHEN and CDR2 SYDVKM. The CDR3 is made up of 12 amino acids. The CDR3 DNA is TGTGCCAGTCGGGGGGCCCATCAGCCCCAGCATTTT. Amino acid sequence: CASRGAHQPQHF. The full variable domain, rest sourced from reference TRBV28 and TRBJ1-5, is DVKVTQSSRYLVKRTGEKVFLECVQDMDHENMFWYRQDPGLGLRLIYFSYDVKMKEKGDIPEGYSVSREKKERFSLILESASTNQTSMYLCASRGAHQPQHFGDGTRLSIL.

This chain joins TRBV7-6 and TRBJ2-1; 8 nucleotides line up with TRBD2. V shed 4 bases and J 6 bases; nucleotides not matched to a gene: 8. The CDR3 has 15 residues. Germline values: CDR1 SGHVS, CDR2 FNYEAQ. The CDR3 region is CASSSFITSGNEQFF. DNA for the CDR3: TGTGCCAGCAGCTCCTTCATTACTAGCGGCAATGAGCAGTTCTTC.

J is TRBJ2-1 and V is TRBV29-1; 11 bases are a match to TRBD1. The CDR3 length is 14 residues. Trimming cost V 6 bases and J 4 bases; bases outside gene matches: 5. Germline V CDR1 and CDR2: SQVTM, ANQGSEA. The CDR3 region is CSVDRDRGYNEQFF. CDR3 nucleotides: TGCAGCGTCGACCGGGACAGGGGGTACAATGAGCAGTTCTTC.

J is TRBJ2-3 and V is TRBV7-9; 12 bases match TRBD2. The CDR3 extends over 16 amino acids. J gave up 6 bases and V 5 bases, and 9 bases lay outside the gene matches. The V gene's germline CDR1 is SEHNR and CDR2 FQNEAQ (reference sequence). Here the CDR3 DNA reads TGTGCCAGCAGCGGCCGACTAGCGGGAGTGAGGGATACGCAGTATTTT. Its translation: CASSGRLAGVRDTQYF. The full variable domain, completed using reference TRBV7-9 and TRBJ2-3, is DTGVSQNPRHKITKRGQNVTFRCDPISEHNRLYWYRQTLGQGPEFLTYFQNEAQLEKSRLLSDRFSAERPKGSFSTLEIQRTEQGDSAMYLCASSGRLAGVRDTQYFGPGTRLTVL.